Sequencing of this T cell receptor (beta chain) was carried out in a study of glioma-infiltrating T cells. Regarding the study as a whole: Gliomas, especially low-grade, showed above-expected tissue-blood divergence; non-neoplastic patients showed below.

V shed 3 bases, J shed 5 bases, and the junction held 0 bases outside the gene matches. The CDR3 runs 12 residues. Germline-derived CDR1 and CDR2 are MDHEN and SYDVKM. This clonotype has at least ten counts. Its antigen is not identified. Using RNA template, CDR3s of TCR alpha and beta were amplified with iRepertoire arm-PCR. TCRdb independently ran MiXCR on the multiplex PCR reads; one entry per CDR3 protein. The repertoire holds about 130,000 distinct CDR3 sequences, with around 25% as singletons. The chain couples TRBV28 to TRBJ1-2; 7 bases fit TRBD1. Sequenced: glioma tissue, nonneoplastic brain tissue, or PBMCs (not recorded which). The sequence derives from a human donor with low-grade glioma or glioblastoma, undergoing nonglioma brain surgery, or in good health (not recorded which). CDR3 amino acids: CASSLTGYGYTF. For the CDR3, the DNA is TGTGCCAGCAGTTTGACAGGGTATGGCTACACCTTC.